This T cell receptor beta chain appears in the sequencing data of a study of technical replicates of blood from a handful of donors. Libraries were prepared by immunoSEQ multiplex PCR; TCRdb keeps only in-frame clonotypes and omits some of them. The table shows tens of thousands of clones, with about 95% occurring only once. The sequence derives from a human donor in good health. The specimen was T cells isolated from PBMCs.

The CDR3 coding sequence is TGCGCCAGCAGCTTGTCAGCGGGAAGCTCCTACGAGCAGTACTTC. Translating gives CASSLSAGSSYEQYF. The rearrangement uses TRBV5-1 and TRBJ2-7, with 7 nucleotides matching TRBD2. CDR1 is SGHRS and CDR2 is YFSETQ in the germline V gene. V gave up 1 base and J gave up 0 bases; unmatched junction bases: 4. CDR3 length: 15 residues.